The clone carrying this TCR beta chain was seen a few times. Its antigen is still unknown. CDR1 MNHEY and CDR2 SVGAGI come from the germline V gene. The CDR3 contains 14 residues. Trimming took 2 bases from V and 1 from J, leaving 8 bases between them. The sample originates from a study of T-cell memory formation after mild COVID-19. TCRdb reprocessed the 5' RACE reads with MiXCR, giving one entry per CDR3 protein. The sample shows about 470,000 distinct CDR3 sequences, more than 20% of them seen only once. Findings and caveats of the study: Among contracting clones, CD4+ were mainly CM/EM and CD8+ enriched in EMRA.

The receptor comes from an adult woman who had mild COVID-19 (a few samples of this study predate the infection). Cell type and time point are not known. The chain couples TRBV6-5 to TRBJ1-1, with unresolved D. Sequencing was carried out using PBMCs or a T cell subset sorted from them (not recorded which). CDR3 bases: TGTGCCAGCAGTTACGGCAGAAAGAACACTGAAGCTTTCTTT. Translation gives CASSYGRKNTEAFF.